The 2 T cell receptor beta chains below were found in one sample sequenced in a study of shared clonotypes between healthy human individuals. The table came from immunoSEQ multiplex PCR; TCRdb's copy has only in-frame clones and leaves some out. This sample yields roughly 660,000 clones, of which about 90% are seen a single time; less than 40% belongs to the top ten. Sequenced input: memory CD8+ T cells from PBMCs. The sample's subset: CD45RO+ cells pooled with CCR7-negative TemRA cells. The receptors come from a man aged 18 to 29 in good health. Some clones in this sample may be carry-over from other donors' samples.

The chain uses TRBV27 and TRBJ2-5; D perhaps matches TRBD2 (7 bases). V lost 8 bases and J lost 4, with 20 bases in between. CDR3 size: 15 residues. Germline CDR1 reads MNHEY; CDR2 reads SMNVEV (reference sequence). CDR3 protein: CASSGGQGGRETQYF. In DNA, the CDR3 is TGTGCCAGCTCCGGGGGGCAAGGTGGCAGAGAGACCCAGTACTTC.

The chain combines TRBV29-1 with TRBJ2-2; 8 positions agree with TRBD1. Germline loops: CDR1 SQVTM, CDR2 ANQGSEA. The junction had 4 bases not matched to a gene; V was cut back by 7 bases and J by 3 bases. The CDR3 has 13 residues. The CDR3 DNA follows: TGCAGCGCCCCGGACAGGGACACCGGGGAGCTGTTTTTT. Translation: CSAPDRDTGELFF.